A single T cell receptor (beta chain) is shown here with its context. Its antigen is still unknown. Germline lookup yields CDR1 ENHRY and CDR2 SYGVKD. With V trimmed by 3 bases and J by 2 bases, 1 base remained unmatched. This CDR3 has 14 amino acids. The sample is drawn from a study of cytomegalovirus exposure and HLA in healthy donors. Across the whole study: Researchers previously reported finding fewer than 120 million unique TCR beta sequences from 170 million or so T cells. Findings of the study overall: The majority of CMV-associated TCR beta chains were reported as apparently HLA-restricted in a later analysis. An analysis done earlier found most TCR beta V segments productive about 87% or about 30% of the time. The study flagged approximately 180 TCR beta chains as cytomegalovirus-associated.

The PCR was carried out with 60 Vbeta primers and 13 Jbeta primers. Sequenced by immunoSEQ multiplex PCR; TCRdb stores in-frame clones only, minus some. The sample lists roughly 58,000 clones, about 80% seen once, with around 3.9% in the top ten. Sequenced material: PBMCs. This sequence originates from a woman aged 40 to 50 in good health and CMV-seronegative. The genes are TRBV10-3 and TRBJ2-1; TRBD2 matches 7 bases. For the CDR3, the DNA is TGTGCCATCAGTGAAGGGACTACCTACAATGAGCAGTTCTTC. This encodes CAISEGTTYNEQFF.